Below, 12 T cell receptor beta chains from the same sample are listed, as sequenced in a study of cytomegalovirus exposure and HLA in healthy donors. PCR employed 60 Vbeta and 13 Jbeta primers. Libraries were prepared by immunoSEQ multiplex PCR; TCRdb keeps only in-frame clonotypes and omits some of them. Among approximately 180,000 clones listed, around 80% were seen once. The sequenced sample was PBMCs. The receptors were gathered from a woman aged 25 to 39 in good health and CMV-seropositive.

Worth noting for this clone: At the DNA level, this CDR3 is encoded by other sequences in the same sample as well. The chain recombines TRBV7-2 with TRBJ2-7; TRBD2 matches 11 bases. CDR1 is SGHTA and CDR2 is FQGNSA in the germline V gene. J was trimmed by 4 bases and V by 2 bases; bases with no gene match: 1. The CDR3 is made up of 14 amino acids. CDR3 residues: CASSLRLAGYEQYF. DNA of the CDR3: TGTGCCAGCAGCTTAAGACTAGCGGGATACGAGCAGTACTTC.

The chain couples TRBV18 to TRBJ2-3; possibly TRBD2 for D (6 bases). The CDR3 loop spans 16 amino acids. The V end was cut by 3 bases, the J end by 3 bases, with 16 bases between. Germline V gene data show CDR1 as KGHSH and CDR2 as LQKENI. CDR3 nucleotides: TGTGCCAGCTCACCTTCACCCTCGGGGGATACAGATACGCAGTATTTT. Protein product: CASSPSPSGDTDTQYF.

The chain recombines TRBV5-1 with TRBJ2-1; 7 nucleotides agree with TRBD2. V lost 6 bases, J lost 0 bases, and 6 bases stayed unmatched. From germline, CDR1 is SGHRS and CDR2 YFSETQ. The CDR3 consists of 15 residues. In DNA, the CDR3 is TGCGCCAGCACCCCGGGGGGTAGCTCCTACAATGAGCAGTTCTTC. Its protein is CASTPGGSSYNEQFF.

This clone was recorded a few times. This chain connects TRBV12-5 to TRBJ2-2; tentative D call: TRBD1 (5 bases). Trimming took off 1 base at V and 5 bases at J, with 5 bases between the two ends. Per the germline V gene, CDR1 is LGHNT and CDR2 is FRNRAP. The CDR3 consists of 13 residues. CDR3 residues: CASGLEGTGELFF. The CDR3 region has the DNA TGTGCTAGTGGTTTGGAGGGGACCGGGGAGCTGTTTTTT.

The chain uses TRBV5-1 and TRBJ2-5; TRBD2 matches at 9 bases. J was trimmed by 2 bases and V by 1 base; bases with no gene match: 6. Germline CDR1 reads SGHRS; CDR2 reads YFSETQ. The CDR3 sequence is 16 residues long. The CDR3 here is CASSLYASGAQETQYF. In DNA form, the CDR3 reads TGCGCCAGCAGCTTGTATGCTAGCGGGGCACAAGAGACCCAGTACTTC. The full variable domain, with the rest looked up from reference TRBV5-1 and TRBJ2-5, is KAGVTQTPRYLIKTRGQQVTLSCSPISGHRSVSWYQQTPGQGLQFLFEYFSETQRNKGNFPGRFSGRQFSNSRSEMNVSTLELGDSALYLCASSLYASGAQETQYFGPGTRLLVL.

The rearrangement joins TRBV28 to TRBJ1-1; the D is unclear. There are 16 residues in the CDR3. V shed 4 bases and J shed 1 base, with 16 bases lying between them. Germline loops: CDR1 MDHEN, CDR2 SYDVKM. The CDR3 DNA reads as TGTGCCAGCAGTTACGACACCTTCGGGAGGAACACTGAAGCTTTCTTT. It specifies CASSYDTFGRNTEAFF.

The chain uses TRBV28 and TRBJ2-7; 12 positions match TRBD2. The V gene end was trimmed by 5 bases and the J gene end by 6 bases; junction bases not matched to a gene: 8. Germline CDR1 reads MDHEN; CDR2 reads SYDVKM. This CDR3 has 15 amino acids. The CDR3 spells CASSPAGTSGLEQYF. For the CDR3, the DNA is TGTGCCAGCAGTCCGGCGGGGACTAGCGGGCTCGAGCAGTACTTC.

This rearrangement joins TRBV7-3 to TRBJ2-2; TRBD1 matches at 8 bases. The CDR3 covers 14 residues. Losses at the gene ends were 5 bases for V and 6 bases for J; bases not matched to a gene: 5. Per germline, CDR1 SGHTA and CDR2 FQGTGA. The DNA for the CDR3 is TGTGCCAGCAGCCCTCAGGGGGCCGCCGGGGAGCTGTTTTTT. Amino acids: CASSPQGAAGELFF.

CDR3 loop: CSAGKDSEAFF. The CDR3, as DNA: TGCAGTGCTGGCAAGGACTCTGAAGCTTTCTTT. This chain links TRBV20-1 with TRBJ1-1; no reliable D call. The V and J ends lost 5 bases and 6 bases respectively, with 10 bases between them. Germline V gene sequence: CDR1 DFQATT, CDR2 SNEGSKA (reference sequence). This CDR3 spans 11 amino acids.

V usage is TRBV5-1 and J usage is TRBJ2-5, with 8 bases lining up with TRBD2. V shed 0 bases and J 4 bases; nucleotides not matched to a gene: 5. The CDR3 spans 15 residues. Germline V gene data show CDR1 as SGHRS and CDR2 as YFSETQ. The CDR3 DNA sequence: TGCGCCAGCAGCTTGGTTGCGGGAGGTGGAGAGACCCAGTACTTC. Protein sequence: CASSLVAGGGETQYF.

The genes are TRBV28 and TRBJ2-7; 10 bases are a match to TRBD2. Germline CDR1 is MDHEN and CDR2 is SYDVKM. J lost 9 bases, V lost 7 bases, and 9 bases had no gene match. The CDR3 has 13 amino acids. In nucleotides, the CDR3 is TGTGCCAGCACGACTAGCGGGTGGATTGGGCAGTACTTC. Its translation: CASTTSGWIGQYF.

The V call is TRBV27, the J call TRBJ1-1, with a weak D call TRBD1 (5 bases). The CDR3 loop spans 14 amino acids. The germline gives CDR1 MNHEY, CDR2 SMNVEV (reference sequence). V was pared by 6 bases and J by 5 bases, with 16 bases between. CDR3 DNA sequence: TGTGCCAGCAGCTGGGGAGGGGCTACGACTGAAGCTTTCTTT. Amino acids: CASSWGGATTEAFF.